The clone carrying this T cell receptor beta chain was recorded once. The sample belongs to a study of CD8 T cells in ankylosing spondylitis. From the 5' RACE reads, TCRdb called clonotypes with MiXCR, one entry per CDR3 protein. This table has approximately 140,000 distinct CDR3 sequences, 44% appearing once. The receptor's source is a male donor with ankylosing spondylitis. Sequenced input: synovial fluid, either unsorted or a sorted T cell fraction (not recorded which).

CDR3 sequence reads: CASSRFRTEQETQYF. In nucleotides, the CDR3 is TGTGCCAGCAGCCGTTTCCGGACTGAACAAGAGACCCAGTACTTC. This chain links TRBV7-2 with TRBJ2-5; possible D gene TRBD2, 5 bases. Germline CDR1 SGHTA, CDR2 FQGNSA. This CDR3 has 15 amino acids. V shed 5 bases and J shed 2 bases, with 15 bases lying between them.